This T cell receptor (beta chain) was captured in a study of CD8+ T cells in alopecia areata. Study-wide background: Treated patients were dosed with oral tofacitinib, taking 5 to 10 mg twice daily. Study-level points and caveats: Clonality exceeded that of normal scalp in lesional scalp, most notably in alopecia totalis/universalis. Expanded CD8+ clones among the top 100, and scalp clonality, were significantly decreased by tofacitinib. Researchers say the link of baseline CD8+ expansion to response remains uncertain, with one nonresponder.

As for this clone: The antigen remains undetermined.

Treatment defined: oral pan-JAK inhibitor, 5-10 mg twice daily. In each case, RNA was isolated and then reverse transcribed into cDNA as the sequencing template. Using immunoSEQ multiplex PCR, the repertoire was profiled, and TCRdb retains in-frame clones only, with some absent. This table has some 150,000 clones, roughly nine tenths appearing once. Germline lookup yields CDR1 MGHRA and CDR2 YSYEKL. V was pared by 0 bases and J by 0 bases, with 14 bases between. The CDR3 totals 18 residues. This receptor was obtained from a human donor with alopecia areata. Material: CD8+ T cells sorted from blood, obtained at week 4, from a patient treated with tofacitinib. V usage is TRBV4-1 and J usage is TRBJ1-4; tentative D call: TRBD1 (5 bases). CDR3: CASSQDPRGTATNEKLFF. The CDR3 coding sequence is TGCGCCAGCAGCCAAGATCCTCGAGGGACTGCAACTAATGAAAAACTGTTTTTT.